This T cell receptor beta chain derives from a study of post-analysis software for immune sequencing data. Points on this clonotype: Its target is unknown.

Study-wide results and caveats: Comparison of patients with controls showed five TRBV segments more frequent in patients, TRBV5-6, TRBV5-1 and TRBV20-1 among them. Comparison with controls showed significantly lower normalized Chao1 diversity in multiple sclerosis patients.

Unique molecular identifiers had been added to the TCR beta cDNA libraries. TCRdb itself ran the PCR reads through MiXCR, one entry per CDR3 protein. In the table there are 800,000 to 950,000 distinct CDR3 sequences, approximately 53% of which are singletons. CDR1 and CDR2 (germline): MNHEY, SMNVEV (reference sequence). V gave up 2 bases and J gave up 7 bases; unmatched junction bases: 4. There are 13 residues in the CDR3. The receptor was derived from a girl aged 10 to 17 with multiple sclerosis. The rearrangement links TRBV27 to TRBJ1-2; 7 nucleotides line up with TRBD1. Sequencing was done on a sample of blood. CDR3 sequence: CASSLRGQGGYTF. The CDR3 DNA follows: TGTGCCAGCAGTTTAAGGGGGCAAGGTGGCTACACCTTC.